A single sample is the source of the 24 T cell receptor beta chains below, sequenced in a study of cytomegalovirus exposure and HLA in healthy donors. Primers: 60 Vbeta forward and 13 Jbeta reverse. Here immunoSEQ multiplex PCR was the method, and the copy in TCRdb shows in-frame clones only, minus some. The sample includes 150,000 to 200,000 clones, around 70% seen only once; the top ten take approximately 4.6%. Specimen: PBMCs. The receptors stem from a man aged 18 to 35 in good health and CMV-seropositive.

This chain uses TRBV2 with TRBJ1-1; perhaps TRBD1 as D (6 bases). Germline V CDR1 and CDR2: SNHLY, FYNNEI. V dropped 7 bases and J dropped 4 bases, with 19 bases sitting between them. This CDR3 region has 15 residues. CDR3 sequence (DNA): TGTGCCAGCACTTCGCTAGAGGGGGTGGGCACTGAAGCTTTCTTT. Residues: CASTSLEGVGTEAFF.

This sequence joins TRBV6-1 and TRBJ2-4; TRBD1 matches 9 bases. The V gene's germline CDR1 is MNHNS and CDR2 SASEGT. Losses at the gene ends were 5 bases for V and 6 bases for J; bases not matched to a gene: 5. The length of the CDR3 is 14 residues. DNA for the CDR3: TGTGCCAGCAGTCAGACAGGGGGGACAAACATTCAGTACTTC. It codes for CASSQTGGTNIQYF.

Only a few counts were recorded for this clone. The chain uses TRBV5-1 and TRBJ1-2; 7 bases are shared with TRBD1. V lost 0 bases to trimming and J lost 1 base; unmatched junction nucleotides: 9. The CDR3 consists of 17 residues. Per germline, CDR1 SGHRS and CDR2 YFSETQ. DNA of the CDR3: TGCGCCAGCAGCTTGGCGAAGCGGACAGGACTTAACTATGGCTACACCTTC. Protein product: CASSLAKRTGLNYGYTF. Variable domain in full (rest from reference TRBV5-1 and TRBJ1-2): KAGVTQTPRYLIKTRGQQVTLSCSPISGHRSVSWYQQTPGQGLQFLFEYFSETQRNKGNFPGRFSGRQFSNSRSEMNVSTLELGDSALYLCASSLAKRTGLNYGYTFGSGTRLTVV.

The chain combines TRBV5-1 with TRBJ1-2; D possibly corresponds to TRBD1 (5 bases). This CDR3 is built from 16 residues. V dropped 4 bases and J dropped 0 bases, with 16 bases sitting between them. CDR1 and CDR2 (germline): SGHRS, YFSETQ. CDR3 bases: TGCGCCAGCAGCCCAGGGAGGTCAGCTACTAACTATGGCTACACCTTC. It encodes CASSPGRSATNYGYTF.

The V call is TRBV5-1, the J call TRBJ2-3; 7 bases are shared with TRBD2. The germline V gene encodes CDR1 SGHRS and CDR2 YFSETQ. The CDR3 length is 15 residues. Trimming cost V 4 bases and J 2 bases; bases outside gene matches: 7. The CDR3 region has the DNA TGCGCCAGCAGCGGCGGGGAGCGGGACACAGATACGCAGTATTTT. Protein product: CASSGGERDTDTQYF.

The chain links TRBV6-1 to TRBJ2-7; the D gene is possibly TRBD2 (5 bases). Germline V gives CDR1 MNHNS, CDR2 SASEGT. The length of the CDR3 is 14 residues. Trimming took off 6 bases at V and 2 bases at J, with 14 bases between the two ends. CDR3 DNA: TGTGCCAGCAGGGCACTGGCGGGCCCCTACGAGCAGTACGTC. Translating gives CASRALAGPYEQYV.

Only one count was recorded for this clone. This chain links TRBV7-8 with TRBJ2-2; TRBD1 might be the D (6 bases). Trimming removed 5 bases from V and 1 base from J, with 14 bases in between. CDR3 length: 16 residues. Germline CDR1 SGHVS, CDR2 FQNEAQ. The CDR3 DNA reads TGTGCCAGCAGCCTTAACAGGGCCAGGAACACCGGGGAGCTGTTTTTT. It specifies CASSLNRARNTGELFF.

The V call is TRBV6-4, the J call TRBJ2-7; 8 bases map to TRBD1. J was trimmed by 4 bases and V by 6 bases; bases with no gene match: 14. CDR1 and CDR2 (germline): MRHNA, SNTAGT. The CDR3 spans 16 residues. Written as DNA, the CDR3 is TGTGCCAGCAGGAGGACAGGGAAGTTTCGAGAGTACGAGCAGTACGTC. Translation gives CASRRTGKFREYEQYV.

This chain connects TRBV7-3 to TRBJ2-6, with D possibly being TRBD1 (6 bases). The germline V gene encodes CDR1 SGHTA and CDR2 FQGTGA. V lost 0 bases, J lost 2 bases, and 14 bases lay in between. The CDR3 is 18 residues long. This CDR3 reads CASSLTRAGAPGANVLTF. CDR3 coding DNA: TGTGCCAGCAGCTTAACGCGGGCAGGGGCACCTGGGGCCAACGTCCTGACTTTC.

This clone was seen a few times. J is TRBJ1-2 and V is TRBV27, with TRBD1 as a possible D gene (6 bases). V lost 4 bases and J 0 bases, leaving 24 bases between the germline ends. CDR1 and CDR2 from the germline V gene are MNHEY and SMNVEV (reference sequence). The CDR3 loop spans 19 amino acids. CDR3 sequence: CASSYPSPGKGDSNYGYTF. The CDR3 DNA reads TGTGCCAGCAGTTACCCCTCCCCAGGGAAGGGGGATTCTAACTATGGCTACACCTTC.

The V and J genes are TRBV27 and TRBJ2-1; TRBD2 is a possible D gene (6 bases). The V end was cut by 3 bases, the J end by 6 bases, with 21 bases between. Germline V gene sequence: CDR1 MNHEY, CDR2 SMNVEV (reference sequence). The CDR3 has 17 residues. CDR3 nucleotide sequence: TGTGCCAGCAGTTTGAAGTCGGGGGTGGTAGTGGGCAATGAGCAGTTCTTC. Protein sequence: CASSLKSGVVVGNEQFF.

This chain connects TRBV7-8 to TRBJ2-2; D is unclear. CDR1 and CDR2 from the germline V gene are SGHVS and FQNEAQ. The CDR3 runs 14 residues. V was clipped by 1 base and J by 1 base, with 4 bases between them. CDR3 loop: CASSLVRNTGELFF. In DNA form, the CDR3 reads TGTGCCAGCAGCTTAGTCAGGAACACCGGGGAGCTGTTTTTT.

The genes are TRBV6-1 and TRBJ1-2; D is uncertain. CDR3 size: 12 residues. The germline gives CDR1 MNHNS, CDR2 SASEGT. With 2 bases removed from V and 8 bases from J, the gap between germline ends came to 9 bases. CDR3 DNA: TGTGCCAGCAGTGAACAGCCTAGAGGCTACACCTTC. Translating it yields CASSEQPRGYTF.

V and J are TRBV5-6 and TRBJ1-1; TRBD1 is a possible D gene (5 bases). The CDR3 covers 13 residues. The germline V gene encodes CDR1 SGHDT and CDR2 YYEEEE. With 4 bases removed from V and 4 bases from J, the gap between germline ends came to 11 bases. DNA for the CDR3: TGTGCCAGCAGCATTCAGGGAGGCACTGAAGCTTTCTTT. This translates into CASSIQGGTEAFF. The complete variable domain, with remaining parts taken from reference TRBV5-6 and TRBJ1-1, reads DAGVTQSPTHLIKTRGQQVTLRCSPKSGHDTVSWYQQALGQGPQFIFQYYEEEERQRGNFPDRFSGHQFPNYSSELNVNALLLGDSALYLCASSIQGGTEAFFGQGTRLTVV.

This chain uses TRBV14 with TRBJ2-3; D unresolved. This CDR3 is built from 12 residues. Per germline, CDR1 SGHDN and CDR2 FVKESK. V was shortened by 1 base and J by 7 bases, with 6 bases between the two germline ends. The CDR3 region is CASSQVPNTQYF. CDR3 in DNA: TGTGCCAGCAGCCAAGTCCCCAATACGCAGTATTTT.

This sequence joins TRBV12-5 and TRBJ2-5; D may be TRBD1 (7 bases). Per the germline V gene, CDR1 is LGHNT and CDR2 is FRNRAP. The CDR3 totals 16 residues. V was clipped by 7 bases and J by 4 bases, with 22 bases between them. The CDR3 protein is CASALEGASPAETQYF. DNA of the CDR3: TGTGCTAGTGCCCTGGAGGGGGCCTCACCGGCAGAGACCCAGTACTTC.

This chain links TRBV7-8 with TRBJ1-4; 7 bases are a match to TRBD1. There are 14 residues in the CDR3. V shed 5 bases, J shed 8 bases, and the junction held 8 bases outside the gene matches. Germline assignment: CDR1 SGHVS and CDR2 FQNEAQ. The DNA for the CDR3 is TGTGCCAGCAGCGCGACAGGGTTCCGCGAAAAACTGTTTTTT. It yields the protein CASSATGFREKLFF.

V is TRBV5-6 and J is TRBJ1-2; 8 bases align to TRBD1. The CDR3 spans 14 residues. With V trimmed by 1 base and J by 2 bases, 1 base remained unmatched. Germline V gives CDR1 SGHDT, CDR2 YYEEEE. CDR3: CASSLRQGNYGYTF. The CDR3 DNA reads TGTGCCAGCAGCTTGAGACAGGGGAACTATGGCTACACCTTC.

DNA for the CDR3: TGTGCCAGCAGCGCTACCGGGACAGGGGTGATTGAGCAGTTCTTC. Translation: CASSATGTGVIEQFF. The rearrangement uses TRBV9 and TRBJ2-1; 10 positions agree with TRBD1. From germline, CDR1 is SGDLS and CDR2 YYNGEE. The CDR3 totals 15 residues. The V gene end was trimmed by 3 bases and the J gene end by 9 bases; junction bases not matched to a gene: 9.

The gene calls are TRBV29-1 and TRBJ2-1, with TRBD2 as a possible D gene (6 bases). Trimming removed 0 bases from V and 3 bases from J, with 9 bases in between. The CDR3 is 14 residues long. CDR1 is SQVTM, CDR2 ANQGSEA, per germline. In DNA, the CDR3 is TGCAGCGTTGAAGATCGGAGGGGCTACAATGAGCAGTTCTTC. Translated: CSVEDRRGYNEQFF.

V gene TRBV29-1 combines with J gene TRBJ2-1; 9 nucleotides match TRBD1. Germline CDR1 is SQVTM and CDR2 is ANQGSEA. Trimming removed 7 bases from V and 0 bases from J; junction bases left unmatched: 16. The CDR3 is made up of 18 amino acids. CDR3 bases: TGCAGCGCATCGACAGGGGGAATTGAATCCCTCTCCTACAATGAGCAGTTCTTC. Residues: CSASTGGIESLSYNEQFF.

This chain uses TRBV6-5 with TRBJ2-3; 13 positions agree with TRBD2. The germline V gene encodes CDR1 MNHEY and CDR2 SVGAGI. The CDR3 runs to 14 residues. J was trimmed by 4 bases and V by 5 bases; bases with no gene match: 0. CDR3 bases: TGTGCCAGCAGTACTAGCGGGGGGGCAGATACGCAGTATTTT. It specifies CASSTSGGADTQYF.

This rearrangement joins TRBV6-5 to TRBJ2-3, with D possibly being TRBD2 (5 bases). The germline CDR1 and CDR2 sequences are MNHEY and SVGAGI. This CDR3 has 13 residues. Trimming shortened V by 5 bases and J by 6 bases, and 12 bases separated the two germline ends. The CDR3 DNA reads as TGTGCCAGCAGTAAGTTCCGCGGGGATACGCAGTATTTT. It is translated as CASSKFRGDTQYF.

The chain combines TRBV10-1 with TRBJ1-1; possible D gene TRBD1, 5 bases. Germline V gene sequence: CDR1 WNHNN, CDR2 SYGVQD (reference sequence). Trimming removed 3 bases at V and 3 bases at J, with 8 bases between. CDR3 length: 13 residues. The CDR3 spells CASSEGVHTEAFF. The CDR3 coding sequence is TGCGCCAGCAGTGAAGGGGTCCACACTGAAGCTTTCTTT.